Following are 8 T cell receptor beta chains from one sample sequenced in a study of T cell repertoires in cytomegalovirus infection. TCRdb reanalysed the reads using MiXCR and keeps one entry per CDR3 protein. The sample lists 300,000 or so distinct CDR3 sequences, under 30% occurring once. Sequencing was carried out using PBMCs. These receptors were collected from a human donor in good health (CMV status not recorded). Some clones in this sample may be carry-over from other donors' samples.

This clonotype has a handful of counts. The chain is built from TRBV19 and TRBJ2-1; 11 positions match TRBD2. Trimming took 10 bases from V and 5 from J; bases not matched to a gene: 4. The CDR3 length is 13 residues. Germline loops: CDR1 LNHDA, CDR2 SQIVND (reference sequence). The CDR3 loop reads CATGTSGDNEQFF. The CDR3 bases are TGTGCCACAGGGACTAGCGGAGACAATGAGCAGTTCTTC.

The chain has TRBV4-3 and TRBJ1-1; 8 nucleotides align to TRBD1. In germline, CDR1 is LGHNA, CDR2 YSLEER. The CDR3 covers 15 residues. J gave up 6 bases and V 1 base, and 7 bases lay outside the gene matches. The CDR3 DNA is TGCGCCAGCAGCCAAGTCCCAGGGGGCTCGGCTGAAGCTTTCTTT. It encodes CASSQVPGGSAEAFF.

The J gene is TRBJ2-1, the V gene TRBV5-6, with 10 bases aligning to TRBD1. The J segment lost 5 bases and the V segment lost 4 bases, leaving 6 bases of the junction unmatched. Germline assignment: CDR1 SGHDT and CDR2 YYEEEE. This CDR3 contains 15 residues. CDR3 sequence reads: CASSRLGQGNNEQFF. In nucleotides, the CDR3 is TGTGCCAGCAGCCGACTGGGACAGGGGAACAATGAGCAGTTCTTC.

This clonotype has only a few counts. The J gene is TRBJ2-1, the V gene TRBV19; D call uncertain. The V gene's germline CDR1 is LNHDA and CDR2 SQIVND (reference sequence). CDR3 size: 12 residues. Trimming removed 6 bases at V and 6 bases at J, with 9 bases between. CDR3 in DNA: TGTGCCAGTAGCGTATTTGGCAATGAGCAGTTCTTC. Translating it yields CASSVFGNEQFF.

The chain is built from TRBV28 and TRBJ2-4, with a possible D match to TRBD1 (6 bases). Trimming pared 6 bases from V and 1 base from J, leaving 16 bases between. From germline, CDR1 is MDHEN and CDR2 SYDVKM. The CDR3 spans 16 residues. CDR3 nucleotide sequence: TGTGCCAGCAGCTTAGTTCTCCAGGGGGCCAAAAACATTCAGTACTTC. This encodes CASSLVLQGAKNIQYF.

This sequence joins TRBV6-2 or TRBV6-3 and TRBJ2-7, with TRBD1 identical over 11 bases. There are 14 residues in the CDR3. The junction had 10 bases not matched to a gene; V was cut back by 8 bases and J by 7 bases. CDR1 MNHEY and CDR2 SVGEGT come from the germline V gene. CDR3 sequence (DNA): TGTGCCAGCGACCGGACAGGGGGCGCGGGGGAGCAGTACTTC. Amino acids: CASDRTGGAGEQYF.

The CDR3 DNA reads as TGTGCCAGCAGTGGGGCAGGACTTGTCGAAAATGAAAAACTGTTTTTT. It encodes CASSGAGLVENEKLFF. The V and J genes are TRBV28 and TRBJ1-4; TRBD1 is a possible D gene (5 bases). V was trimmed by 5 bases and J by 5 bases, leaving 18 bases between them. CDR3 size: 16 residues. CDR1 and CDR2 (germline): MDHEN, SYDVKM.

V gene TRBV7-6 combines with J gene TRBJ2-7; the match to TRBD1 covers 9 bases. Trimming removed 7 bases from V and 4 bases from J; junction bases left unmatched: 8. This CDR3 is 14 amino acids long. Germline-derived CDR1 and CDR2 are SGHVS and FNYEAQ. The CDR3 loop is CASTGSDRGYEQYF. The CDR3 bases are TGTGCCAGCACCGGGAGCGACAGGGGGTACGAGCAGTACTTC.